This entry concerns a single TCR delta chain. Germline CDR1 is GEAIGNYY and CDR2 is EKD. The CDR3 is 19 residues long. The ends lost 0 bases at V and 4 bases at J; junction bases unmatched: 7. The record originates from a study of gamma-delta chains in newborns, infants, children. Background on the study: Innate gammadelta T cells reportedly expand polyclonally right after birth, driven by microbial exposure, per the title.

TCRdb called clones from the reads again using CATT. The sample yields approximately 3,800 delta-chain clones, less than 2.5% seen once. The chain has TRDV2 and TRDJ3; 11 bases are shared with TRDD3. Sequencing was done on a sample of blood. The TCR sequence derives from a child who was a newborn, infant or young child, either healthy, febrile or measles-vaccinated (not recorded which). The CDR3 nucleotides are TGTGCCTGTGACACCGTTGGGGGATACGCGGAGTGGGACACCCGACAGATGTTTTTC. This gives the protein CACDTVGGYAEWDTRQMFF.